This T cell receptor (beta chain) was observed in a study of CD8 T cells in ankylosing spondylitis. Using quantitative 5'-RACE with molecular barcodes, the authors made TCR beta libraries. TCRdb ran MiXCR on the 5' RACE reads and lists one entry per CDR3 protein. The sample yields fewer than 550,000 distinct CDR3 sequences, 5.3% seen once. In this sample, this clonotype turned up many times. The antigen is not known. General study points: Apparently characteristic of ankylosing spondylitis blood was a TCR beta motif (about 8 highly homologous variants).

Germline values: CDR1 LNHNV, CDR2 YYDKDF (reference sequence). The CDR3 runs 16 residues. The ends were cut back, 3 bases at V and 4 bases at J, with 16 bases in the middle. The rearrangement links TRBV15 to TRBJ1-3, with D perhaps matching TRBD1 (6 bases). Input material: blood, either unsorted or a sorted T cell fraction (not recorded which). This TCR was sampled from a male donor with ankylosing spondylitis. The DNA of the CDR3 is TGTGCCACCAGCAGGGGACATGCTGGGGAGGGAAACACCATATATTTT. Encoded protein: CATSRGHAGEGNTIYF.